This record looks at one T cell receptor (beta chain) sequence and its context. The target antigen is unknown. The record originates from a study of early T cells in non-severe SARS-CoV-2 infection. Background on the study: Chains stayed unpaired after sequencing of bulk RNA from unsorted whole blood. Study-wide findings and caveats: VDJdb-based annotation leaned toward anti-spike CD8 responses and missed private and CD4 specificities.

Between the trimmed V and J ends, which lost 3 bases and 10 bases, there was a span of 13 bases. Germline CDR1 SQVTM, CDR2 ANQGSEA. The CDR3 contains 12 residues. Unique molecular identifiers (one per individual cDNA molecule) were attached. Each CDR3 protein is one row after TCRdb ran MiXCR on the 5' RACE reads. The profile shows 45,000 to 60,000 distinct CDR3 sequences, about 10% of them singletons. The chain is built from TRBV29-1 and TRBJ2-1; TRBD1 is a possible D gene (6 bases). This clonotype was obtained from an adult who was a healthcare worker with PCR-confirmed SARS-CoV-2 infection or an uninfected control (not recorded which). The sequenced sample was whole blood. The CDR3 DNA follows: TGCAGCGTTGACGGGACAAGGGGGGAGCAGTTCTTC. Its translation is CSVDGTRGEQFF.